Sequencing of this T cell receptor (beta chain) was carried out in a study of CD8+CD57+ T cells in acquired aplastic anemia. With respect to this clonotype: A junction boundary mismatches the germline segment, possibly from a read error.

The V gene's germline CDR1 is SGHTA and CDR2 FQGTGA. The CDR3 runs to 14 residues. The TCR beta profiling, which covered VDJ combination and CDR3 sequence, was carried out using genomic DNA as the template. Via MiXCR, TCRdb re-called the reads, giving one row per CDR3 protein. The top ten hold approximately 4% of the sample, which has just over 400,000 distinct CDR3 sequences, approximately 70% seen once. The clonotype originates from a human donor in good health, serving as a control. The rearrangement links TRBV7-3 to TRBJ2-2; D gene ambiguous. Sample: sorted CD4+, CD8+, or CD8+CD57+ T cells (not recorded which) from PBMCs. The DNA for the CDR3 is TGTGCCAGCAGCTTAGACCGGCACGGGCGGCGATTCGAGTTT. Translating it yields CASSLDRHGRRFEF.